The T cell receptor (beta chain) under discussion was sequenced for a study of T cells in tuberculosis. Assay: immunoSEQ multiplex PCR; the TCRdb copy retains only in-frame clones and omits some. Of approximately 31,000 clones listed, around 86% are singletons. Germline V gene lookup returns CDR1 MGHRA and CDR2 YSYEKL. V gave up 4 bases and J gave up 6 bases; unmatched junction bases: 8. This CDR3 spans 15 amino acids. As to time point: new active TB diagnosis, blood taken before or within 7 days of starting treatment. The chain combines TRBV4-1 with TRBJ2-7; TRBD2 agrees at 11 bases. The clonotype originates from an adult with tuberculosis. The sequences come from PBMCs, collected at tuberculosis diagnosis. For the CDR3, the DNA is TGCGCCAGCAGCCTTAGCGGGGGGGCAATTGGCGAGCAGTACTTC. This gives the protein CASSLSGGAIGEQYF.